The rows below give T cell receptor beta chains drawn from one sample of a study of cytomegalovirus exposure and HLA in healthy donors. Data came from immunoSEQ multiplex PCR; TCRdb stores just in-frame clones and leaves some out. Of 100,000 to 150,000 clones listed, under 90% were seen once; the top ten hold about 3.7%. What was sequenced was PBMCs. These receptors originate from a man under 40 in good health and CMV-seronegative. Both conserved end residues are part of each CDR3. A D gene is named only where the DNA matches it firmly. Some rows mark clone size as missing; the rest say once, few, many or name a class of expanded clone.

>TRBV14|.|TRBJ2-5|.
CASSQERLPRETQYF
TGTGCCAGCAGCCAAGAAAGACTTCCTCGGGAGACCCAGTACTTC
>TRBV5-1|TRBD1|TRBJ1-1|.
CASSARGGEGEAFF
TGCGCCAGCAGCGCAAGAGGGGGCGAGGGTGAAGCTTTCTTT
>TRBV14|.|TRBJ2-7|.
CASSGPARSVYYEQYF
TGTGCCAGCAGCGGTCCAGCTAGATCAGTCTACTACGAGCAGTACTTC
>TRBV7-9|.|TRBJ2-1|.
CASSLRLSDEQFF
TGTGCCAGCAGCTTACGTCTTTCAGATGAGCAGTTCTTC
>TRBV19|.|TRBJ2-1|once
CASAQGYYNEQFF
TGTGCCAGCGCACAGGGCTACTACAATGAGCAGTTCTTC
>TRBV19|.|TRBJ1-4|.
CASRITGREEKLFF
TGTGCCAGTAGGATCACAGGGCGAGAAGAAAAACTGTTTTTT
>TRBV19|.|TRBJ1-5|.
CASSTVDTISNQPQHF
TGTGCCAGTAGTACGGTCGATACGATAAGCAATCAGCCCCAGCATTTT
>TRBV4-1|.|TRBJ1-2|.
CASSQDQEGMMRGYTF
TGCGCCAGCAGCCAAGATCAGGAGGGGATGATGCGAGGCTACACCTTC
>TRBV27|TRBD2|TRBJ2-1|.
CASSPSPGTTLGGFNEQFF
TGTGCCAGCAGTCCTTCCCCCGGGACTACCTTGGGGGGATTCAATGAGCAGTTCTTC
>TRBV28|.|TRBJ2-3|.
CASSFPDATGTDTQYF
TGTGCCAGCAGTTTCCCCGACGCGACTGGCACAGATACGCAGTATTTT
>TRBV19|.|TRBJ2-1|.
CASSMGGAPYNEQFF
TGTGCCAGTAGTATGGGGGGAGCACCCTACAATGAGCAGTTCTTC
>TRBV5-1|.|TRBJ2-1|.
CASSLSRVDEQFF
TGCGCCAGCAGCTTGAGCAGGGTCGATGAGCAGTTCTTC
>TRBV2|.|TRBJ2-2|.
CASSVLARGTGELFF
TGTGCCAGCAGTGTATTAGCCAGAGGCACCGGGGAGCTGTTTTTT
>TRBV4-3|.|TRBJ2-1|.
CASSQDSGDEQFF
TGCGCCAGCAGCCAAGATTCAGGGGATGAGCAGTTCTTC
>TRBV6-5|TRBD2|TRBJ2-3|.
CASSYSGGGGDTQYF
TGTGCCAGCAGTTACTCGGGCGGCGGGGGGGATACGCAGTATTTT
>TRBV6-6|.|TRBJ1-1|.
CASTYGLTQKAFF
TGTGCCAGCACCTACGGACTGACCCAAAAAGCTTTCTTT
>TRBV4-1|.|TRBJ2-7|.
CASSQEGEGGLLSYEQYF
TGCGCCAGCAGCCAAGAAGGGGAGGGGGGACTGCTCTCCTACGAGCAGTACTTC
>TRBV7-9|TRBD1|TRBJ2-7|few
CASSPTGTGEEEQYF
TGTGCCAGCAGCCCGACCGGGACAGGGGAGGAGGAGCAGTACTTC
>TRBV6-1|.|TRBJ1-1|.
CASSEGPGGAFF
TGTGCCAGCAGTGAAGGCCCCGGTGGAGCTTTCTTT
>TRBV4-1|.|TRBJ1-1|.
CASSQEASYNTEAFF
TGCGCCAGCAGCCAGGAAGCGAGCTATAACACTGAAGCTTTCTTT
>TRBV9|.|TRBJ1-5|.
CASSVAAGSNQPQHF
TGTGCCAGCAGCGTAGCCGCGGGGAGCAATCAGCCCCAGCATTTT
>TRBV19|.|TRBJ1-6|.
CASTGGIYNSPLHF
TGTGCCAGTACCGGGGGTATCTATAATTCACCCCTCCACTTT
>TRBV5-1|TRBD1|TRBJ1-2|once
CASSQGQGGYGYTF
TGCGCCAGCAGCCAGGGACAGGGAGGATATGGCTACACCTTC
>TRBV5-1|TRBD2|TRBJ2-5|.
CASSLTSGVIQETQYF
TGCGCCAGCAGCTTGACTAGCGGGGTAATCCAAGAGACCCAGTACTTC
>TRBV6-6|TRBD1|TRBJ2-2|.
CAIQPGTGLLTGELFF
TGTGCCATTCAACCCGGGACAGGGCTTCTGACCGGGGAGCTGTTTTTT
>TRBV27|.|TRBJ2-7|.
CASSSRGPYEQYF
TGTGCCAGCAGTTCCAGGGGTCCCTACGAGCAGTACTTC
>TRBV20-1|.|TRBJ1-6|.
CSPVTPPLHF
TGCAGTCCGGTAACCCCACCCCTCCACTTT
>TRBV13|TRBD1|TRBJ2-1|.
CASSLGQSSYNEQFF
TGTGCCAGCAGCTTGGGACAGAGCTCCTACAATGAGCAGTTCTTC
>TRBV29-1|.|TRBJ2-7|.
CSVERGQGYEQYF
TGCAGCGTTGAAAGAGGTCAGGGATACGAGCAGTACTTC
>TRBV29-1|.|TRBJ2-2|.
CSVDLQSTGELFF
TGCAGCGTTGATTTACAGAGCACCGGGGAGCTGTTTTTT
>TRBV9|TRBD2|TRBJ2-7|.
CASSVGGGAGSYEQYF
TGTGCCAGCAGCGTAGGCGGGGGGGCCGGATCCTACGAGCAGTACTTC
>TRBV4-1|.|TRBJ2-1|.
CASSQAGLRVEQFF
TGCGCCAGCAGCCAAGCAGGCCTTAGAGTTGAGCAGTTCTTC
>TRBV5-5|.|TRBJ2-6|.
CASSLGRQSSGANVLTF
TGTGCCAGCAGCTTGGGCCGACAGAGCTCTGGGGCCAACGTCCTGACTTTC
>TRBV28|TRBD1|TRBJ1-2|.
CASQGAGAYGYTF
TGTGCCAGCCAGGGGGCAGGGGCCTATGGCTACACCTTC
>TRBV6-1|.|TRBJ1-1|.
CASSDKIDSWTEAFF
TGTGCCAGCAGTGACAAAATAGACAGTTGGACTGAAGCTTTCTTT
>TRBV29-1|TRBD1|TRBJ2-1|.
CSVATQGNEQFF
TGCAGCGTTGCCACACAGGGGAATGAGCAGTTCTTC
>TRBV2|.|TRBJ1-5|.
CASSGATMLTNQPQHF
TGTGCCAGCAGTGGGGCGACTATGTTGACAAATCAGCCCCAGCATTTT
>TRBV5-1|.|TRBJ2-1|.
CASRSMNEQFF
TGCGCCAGCAGGAGCATGAATGAGCAGTTCTTC
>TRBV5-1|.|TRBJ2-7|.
CASSLSGNVPSEQYF
TGCGCCAGCAGCTTGTCAGGGAATGTCCCATCCGAGCAGTACTTC
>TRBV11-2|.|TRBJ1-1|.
CASSLTDMNTEAFF
TGTGCCAGCAGCTTAACAGACATGAACACTGAAGCTTTCTTT
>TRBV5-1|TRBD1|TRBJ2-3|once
CASSFQGALGDTQYF
TGCGCCAGCAGCTTTCAGGGGGCCCTAGGGGATACGCAGTATTTT
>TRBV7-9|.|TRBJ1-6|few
CASSLVAGNNSPLHF
TGTGCCAGCAGCTTAGTGGCAGGAAATAATTCACCCCTCCACTTT
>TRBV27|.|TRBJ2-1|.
CASSLRDNEQFF
TGTGCCAGCAGTTTACGGGACAATGAGCAGTTCTTC
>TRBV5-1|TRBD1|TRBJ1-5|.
CASSPGTGNNQPQHF
TGCGCCAGCTCACCCGGGACAGGGAACAATCAGCCCCAGCATTTT
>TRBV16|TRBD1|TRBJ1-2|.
CASSQLDRVLGGYTF
TGTGCCAGCAGCCAACTGGACAGGGTGCTAGGGGGCTACACCTTC
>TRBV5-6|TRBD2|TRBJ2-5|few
CASSPTGTSTETQYF
TGTGCCAGCAGCCCCACCGGGACTAGCACAGAGACCCAGTACTTC
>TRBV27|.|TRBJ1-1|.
CASSLVYRGNTEAFF
TGTGCCAGCAGTTTAGTGTACCGGGGGAACACTGAAGCTTTCTTT
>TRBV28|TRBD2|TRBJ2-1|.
CAGAGTSGGDSYNEQFF
TGTGCCGGCGCCGGGACTAGCGGGGGGGATTCCTACAATGAGCAGTTCTTC
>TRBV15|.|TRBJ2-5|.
CATSSDRRMETQYF
TGTGCCACCAGCAGTGACAGGAGAATGGAGACCCAGTACTTC
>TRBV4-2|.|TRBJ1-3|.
CASSQDAGERGNTIYF
TGTGCCAGCAGCCAAGATGCAGGGGAGAGGGGAAACACCATATATTTT
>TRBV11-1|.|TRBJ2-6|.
CASSGRTSGANVLTF
TGTGCCAGCAGCGGTCGGACTTCTGGGGCCAACGTCCTGACTTTC
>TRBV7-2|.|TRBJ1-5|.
CASSPGAGQPQHF
TGTGCCAGCAGTCCAGGGGCGGGTCAGCCCCAGCATTTT
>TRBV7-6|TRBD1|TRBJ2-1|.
CASSLFDRGGNEQFF
TGTGCCAGCAGCTTATTTGACAGGGGGGGGAATGAGCAGTTCTTC
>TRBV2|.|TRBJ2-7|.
CASTRLTGSYEQYF
TGTGCCAGCACGCGCCTGACAGGATCCTACGAGCAGTACTTC
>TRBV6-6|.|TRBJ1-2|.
CASSSRQNYGYTF
TGTGCCAGCAGTTCGAGGCAGAACTATGGCTACACCTTC
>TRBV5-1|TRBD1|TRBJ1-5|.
CASSSGTGGQPQHF
TGCGCCAGCAGCTCCGGGACAGGGGGTCAGCCCCAGCATTTT